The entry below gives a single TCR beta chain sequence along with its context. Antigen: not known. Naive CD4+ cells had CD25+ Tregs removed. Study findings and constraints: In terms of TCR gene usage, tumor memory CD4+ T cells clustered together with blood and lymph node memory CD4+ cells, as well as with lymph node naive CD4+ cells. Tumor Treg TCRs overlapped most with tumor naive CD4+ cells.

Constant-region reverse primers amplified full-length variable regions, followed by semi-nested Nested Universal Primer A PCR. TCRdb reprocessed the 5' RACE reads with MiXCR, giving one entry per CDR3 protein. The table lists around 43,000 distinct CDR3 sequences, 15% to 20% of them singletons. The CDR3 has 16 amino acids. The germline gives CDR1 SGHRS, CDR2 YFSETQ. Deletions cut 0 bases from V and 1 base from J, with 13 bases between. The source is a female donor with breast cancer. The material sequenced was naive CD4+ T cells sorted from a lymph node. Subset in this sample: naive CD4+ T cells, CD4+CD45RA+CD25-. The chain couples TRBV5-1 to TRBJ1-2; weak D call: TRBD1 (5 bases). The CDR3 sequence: CASSLEGPLINYGYTF. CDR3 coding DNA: TGCGCCAGCAGCTTGGAGGGACCCCTAATTAACTATGGCTACACCTTC.